This T cell receptor beta chain was captured by sequencing in a study of T cell responses to AZD1222 COVID-19 vaccine. The study, taken as a whole, reports: Sampled repertoires all dated from after the peak T cell response.

Trimming cost V 0 bases and J 5 bases, with 11 bases left between them. The CDR3 runs 14 residues. Germline loops: CDR1 SGDLS, CDR2 YYNGEE. Comments on this clone: Its specificity is not known.

Generated by immunoSEQ multiplex PCR, the TCRdb table keeps only in-frame clones and is missing some. The table has more than 65,000 clones, about 90% seen once. The source is an adult in good health. This sequence joins TRBV9 and TRBJ1-1; D unresolved. Sequencing used peripheral blood, obtained on day 0 of AZD1222 vaccination. The CDR3 bases are TGTGCCAGCAGCGTAGGGGGAAAGCTGACTGAAGCTTTCTTT. Protein: CASSVGGKLTEAFF.